Shown below are 20 T cell receptor beta chains from a single sample sequenced in a study of PD-1 blockade in classical Hodgkin lymphoma. The patients all showed relapse after autologous stem cell transplantation, while their brentuximab vedotin exposure varied. TCRdb keeps only in-frame clones here, not all; method: immunoSEQ multiplex PCR. The profile shows 75,000 to 100,000 clones, approximately 88% of them singletons. Material: peripheral blood mononuclear cells (PBMCs), obtained at baseline. All receptors come from a human donor with classical Hodgkin lymphoma.

The chain links TRBV2 to TRBJ1-2; 7 bases fit TRBD1. Trimming removed 4 bases from V and 8 bases from J; junction bases left unmatched: 10. Per the germline V gene, CDR1 is SNHLY and CDR2 is FYNNEI. The CDR3 is made up of 14 amino acids. In nucleotides, the CDR3 is TGTGCCAGCAGTGGGGGAGTAAGGGGGCGAGGCTACACCTTC. Translating it yields CASSGGVRGRGYTF.

The rearrangement joins TRBV10-1 to TRBJ2-1, with a tentative D call TRBD2 (6 bases). V was cut by 7 bases and J by 0 bases, with 7 bases left in between. Germline V gene lookup returns CDR1 WNHNN and CDR2 SYGVQD (reference sequence). The CDR3 loop spans 13 amino acids. This CDR3 is CASKGGSYNEQFF. CDR3 bases: TGCGCCAGCAAGGGAGGCTCCTACAATGAGCAGTTCTTC.

The chain joins TRBV7-9 to TRBJ1-1, with D unresolved. V was clipped by 2 bases and J by 3 bases, with 10 bases between them. The length of the CDR3 is 14 residues. The germline V gene encodes CDR1 SEHNR and CDR2 FQNEAQ (reference sequence). This CDR3 reads CASSLSPADTEAFF. The DNA of the CDR3 is TGTGCCAGCAGCTTATCGCCGGCTGACACTGAAGCTTTCTTT.

V and J are TRBV4-2 and TRBJ2-6, with 11 bases lining up with TRBD2. The CDR3 is 20 residues long. Trimming removed 4 bases from V and 0 bases from J; junction bases left unmatched: 11. Germline V gene lookup returns CDR1 LGHNA and CDR2 YNFKEQ. This chain's CDR3 is CASSPLTTSGASSGANVLTF. Here the CDR3 DNA reads TGTGCCAGCAGCCCCCTCACGACTAGCGGGGCAAGCTCTGGGGCCAACGTCCTGACTTTC.

The chain recombines TRBV30 with TRBJ2-5; TRBD1 or TRBD2 may be the D gene (6 bases each). Trimming pared 1 base from V and 4 bases from J, leaving 7 bases between. Germline V lookup: CDR1 GTSNPN, CDR2 SVGIG (reference sequence). The CDR3 covers 12 residues. The CDR3: CAWSAGAETQYF. The CDR3 DNA reads as TGTGCCTGGAGTGCGGGGGCAGAGACCCAGTACTTC.

J is TRBJ1-2 and V is TRBV28; D is ambiguous. The CDR3 covers 15 residues. Trimming pared 10 bases from V and 6 bases from J, leaving 24 bases between. CDR1 and CDR2 from the germline V gene are MDHEN and SYDVKM. CDR3 DNA sequence: TGTGCCACCACGGGGTCCCGGGAGTACCGGGATGGCTACACCTTC. The encoded protein is CATTGSREYRDGYTF.

V is TRBV19 and J is TRBJ1-2; D is possibly TRBD1 (5 bases). Germline CDR1 is LNHDA and CDR2 is SQIVND (reference sequence). The V end was cut by 4 bases, the J end by 5 bases, with 8 bases between. The CDR3 sequence is 12 residues long. In DNA, the CDR3 is TGTGCCAGTAGTAGGGACGCTTATGGCTACACCTTC. Residues: CASSRDAYGYTF. Using reference TRBV19 and TRBJ1-2 for the parts outside the CDR3, the full variable domain is DGGITQSPKYLFRKEGQNVTLSCEQNLNHDAMYWYRQDPGQGLRLIYYSQIVNDFQKGDIAEGYSVSREKKESFPLTVTSAQKNPTAFYLCASSRDAYGYTFGSGTRLTVV.

The CDR3 is CASSVTSGPSYEQYF. The CDR3 coding sequence is TGTGCCAGTAGTGTCACTAGCGGGCCCTCCTACGAGCAGTACTTC. This rearrangement joins TRBV19 to TRBJ2-7; 9 nucleotides match TRBD2. The CDR3 length is 15 residues. V trimming: 5 bases; J trimming: 0 bases; junction bases outside the gene matches: 5. Germline CDR1 is LNHDA and CDR2 is SQIVND (reference sequence).

V usage is TRBV29-1 and J usage is TRBJ1-1, with no clear D. Deletions cut 1 base from V and 1 base from J, with 7 bases between. The CDR3 spans 13 residues. Germline lookup yields CDR1 SQVTM and CDR2 ANQGSEA. CDR3 amino acids: CSVEGQANTEAFF. The CDR3 region has the DNA TGCAGCGTTGAAGGGCAGGCGAACACTGAAGCTTTCTTT. The whole variable domain, filled in from reference TRBV29-1 and TRBJ1-1, reads SAVISQKPSRDICQRGTSLTIQCQVDSQVTMMFWYRQQPGQSLTLIATANQGSEATYESGFVIDKFPISRPNLTFSTLTVSNMSPEDSSIYLCSVEGQANTEAFFGQGTRLTVV.

The chain combines TRBV6-5 with TRBJ2-7, with 11 bases lining up with TRBD2. V lost 6 bases and J lost 0; bases outside the gene matches: 7. Germline CDR1 and CDR2: MNHEY and SVGAGI. The CDR3 covers 16 residues. CDR3 sequence reads: CASSYRTSGLSYEQYF. In DNA, the CDR3 is TGTGCCAGCAGCTACCGGACTAGCGGGCTCTCCTACGAGCAGTACTTC.

This clone appeared a few times. The chain employs TRBV19 and TRBJ2-6; TRBD1 aligns across 9 bases. Germline loops: CDR1 LNHDA, CDR2 SQIVND (reference sequence). The CDR3 loop spans 17 amino acids. V was pared by 5 bases and J by 2 bases, with 7 bases of the junction left unmatched. The CDR3 protein is CASSGRTGATGANVLTF. The DNA for the CDR3 is TGTGCCAGTAGTGGTAGGACAGGGGCAACTGGGGCCAACGTCCTGACTTTC.

The CDR3 bases are TGTGCCAGCAGCTCCCAACTAGGGGATACGCAGTATTTT. It encodes CASSSQLGDTQYF. The genes are TRBV7-6 and TRBJ2-3; possibly TRBD2 for D (5 bases). The CDR3 contains 13 residues. From germline, CDR1 is SGHVS and CDR2 FNYEAQ. With 4 bases removed from V and 6 bases from J, the gap between germline ends came to 11 bases.

Worth noting for this clone: Other DNA sequences from this sample encode an identical CDR3 as well. This chain joins TRBV28 and TRBJ2-7, with D hard to call. CDR3 length equals 12 residues. Germline V CDR1 and CDR2: MDHEN, SYDVKM. The V end was cut by 4 bases, the J end by 1 base, with 5 bases between. CDR3 nucleotides: TGTGCCAGCAGTTCCTATTCCTACGAGCAGTACTTC. Its protein is CASSSYSYEQYF.

This clone has a handful of counts. The rearrangement uses TRBV10-3 and TRBJ2-7, with D possibly TRBD2 on 6 matching bases. V shed 2 bases and J shed 6 bases, with 8 bases lying between them. The CDR3 length is 12 residues. The germline gives CDR1 ENHRY, CDR2 SYGVKD. As DNA, the CDR3 is TGTGCCATCAGTGAGACTAGCAGCGAGCAGTACTTC. Translated: CAISETSSEQYF.

This chain links TRBV5-4 with TRBJ2-7; D remains ambiguous. The CDR3 is 13 residues long. V lost 2 bases and J 4 bases, leaving 10 bases between the germline ends. Germline V gene sequence: CDR1 SGHNT, CDR2 YYREEE (reference sequence). The CDR3 nucleotides are TGTGCCAGCAGCTTATTGGCAGGTTACGAGCAGTACTTC. As protein: CASSLLAGYEQYF.

This chain connects TRBV5-1 to TRBJ2-7; possibly TRBD1 for D (7 bases). Germline CDR1 SGHRS, CDR2 YFSETQ. V dropped 0 bases and J dropped 2 bases, with 12 bases sitting between them. The CDR3 is 15 residues long. The CDR3 DNA sequence: TGCGCCAGCAGCTTGGTGCCAGGGGGGCCCTACGAGCAGTACTTC. This sequence encodes CASSLVPGGPYEQYF.

V and J are TRBV7-7 and TRBJ2-1, with 10 positions matching TRBD2. The junction had 7 bases not matched to a gene; V was cut back by 5 bases and J by 6 bases. Germline-derived CDR1 and CDR2 are SSHAT and FNYEAQ (reference sequence). The CDR3 has 15 amino acids. The CDR3 DNA reads as TGTGCCAGCAGCCCGGGACTAGCGAGCAGCAATGAGCAGTTCTTC. Its protein is CASSPGLASSNEQFF.

J is TRBJ2-7 and V is TRBV5-3; 12 bases match TRBD1. TRBV5-3 is an open reading frame whose function is uncertain. J was trimmed by 2 bases and V by 4 bases; bases with no gene match: 13. The length of the CDR3 is 18 residues. CDR3 DNA sequence: TGTGCCAGAAGCCTACCGGGACAGGGGGCTTTGAGTACCTACGAGCAGTACTTC. It translates to CARSLPGQGALSTYEQYF.

The V call is TRBV19, the J call TRBJ1-1; D gene uncertain. CDR1 and CDR2 (germline): LNHDA, SQIVND (reference sequence). The CDR3 consists of 12 residues. The ends were cut back, 6 bases at V and 3 bases at J, with 8 bases in the middle. The CDR3 region is CASRDTHTEAFF. The DNA for the CDR3 is TGTGCCAGTAGAGACACCCACACTGAAGCTTTCTTT. Complete variable domain (other parts from reference TRBV19 and TRBJ1-1): DGGITQSPKYLFRKEGQNVTLSCEQNLNHDAMYWYRQDPGQGLRLIYYSQIVNDFQKGDIAEGYSVSREKKESFPLTVTSAQKNPTAFYLCASRDTHTEAFFGQGTRLTVV.

The rearrangement links TRBV6-1 to TRBJ2-3, with TRBD1 matching over 9 bases. V shed 6 bases, J shed 4 bases, and the junction held 8 bases outside the gene matches. Germline CDR1 is MNHNS and CDR2 is SASEGT. The CDR3 contains 15 residues. The CDR3: CASRPGDRVPDTQYF. In DNA, the CDR3 is TGTGCCAGCAGGCCCGGGGACAGGGTCCCAGATACGCAGTATTTT.